This T cell receptor (beta chain) was retrieved from a study of T cell clusters in autoimmune cytopenias. According to its frequency, this clonotype is medium-sized. TRB amplification used approximately 250 ng of peripheral blood genomic DNA. Multiplex touch-down PCR amplified TRB using TRB-A and TRB-B pools in one tube. Following a re-call of the multiplex PCR reads, TCRdb has one entry per CDR3 protein and lacks DNA. The listing records roughly 10,000 distinct CDR3 sequences. CDR1 is KGHSH and CDR2 is LQKENI in the germline V gene. This CDR3 is 14 amino acids long. The same data also went into a second study, on T cell repertoires in aging, cancer and after chemotherapy. From that paper: Age-matched healthy donors had significantly more diverse, less clonal blood TCR repertoires than untreated cancer patients. Across the chemotherapy interval, each cancer cohort showed higher median generation probability, suggesting thymic rebound.

This receptor was obtained from a human donor in good health. V usage is TRBV18 and J usage is TRBJ2-2. Sequencing was performed on peripheral blood. CDR3 residues: CASSGTINTGELFF.